Included here is one T cell receptor (beta chain) sequence, with context. The sample belongs to a study of graft-versus-host responses after intestinal transplantation. Repertoires were generated with immunoSEQ multiplex PCR, while TCRdb's copy carries only in-frame clones and drops some. The sample includes approximately 24,000 clones, approximately 91% of them seen just once. The material was PBMCs, obtained around 38 days after intestinal transplant. This sequence originates from a human patient who received an intestinal transplant, so some T cells may come from the graft donor.

The CDR3 reads CASSLELSGSGNTIYF. In DNA, the CDR3 is TGTGCCAGCAGCTTAGAGTTGTCGGGGTCTGGAAACACCATATATTTT. The rearrangement joins TRBV7-8 to TRBJ1-3; D gene ambiguous. This CDR3 comprises 16 residues. V lost 1 base to trimming and J lost 1 base, with 11 bases between them. Germline CDR1 and CDR2: SGHVS and FQNEAQ.